This T cell receptor beta chain was sequenced during a study of radiation and T cells in renal cell carcinoma. Study observations and caveats: In blood, top tumor clones expanded by 2 weeks, shrinking by 4. Baseline intratumoral clonotype presence is unknown without pretreatment biopsies.

Stated time point: blood 4 weeks post-SBRT, at nephrectomy. The sample's treatment: 15 Gy SBRT to primary tumor, nephrectomy 4 weeks later. Nephrectomy followed 15 Gy stereotactic body radiation by 4 weeks. Clones were read by immunoSEQ multiplex PCR, and TCRdb kept only the in-frame ones, dropping some. The sample lists approximately 92,000 clones; around four fifths were seen once. This clone was recorded once. What it binds is unknown. Germline CDR1 is SGHRS and CDR2 is YFSETQ. V was shortened by 5 bases and J by 2 bases, with 16 bases between the two germline ends. The CDR3 runs 16 residues. This specimen consisted of blood, obtained from a patient whose treatment included radiotherapy and nephrectomy. The origin of this receptor is a man in his fifties with renal cell carcinoma. The rearrangement uses TRBV5-1 and TRBJ2-2, with a weak D call TRBD2 (6 bases). The CDR3 DNA reads TGCGCCAGCAGACGGGGGATCCCTGGAAACACCGGGGAGCTGTTTTTT. Protein sequence: CASRRGIPGNTGELFF.